A selection of T cell receptor beta chains follows, all from one sample in a study of blood T cell repertoires in COVID-19. Assay: immunoSEQ multiplex PCR; the TCRdb copy retains only in-frame clones and omits some. Counted here are around 300,000 clones, around 90% occurring once; the ten biggest clones make up 3.5% to 4.5%. Source material: PBMCs or T cells enriched from blood (not recorded which). All receptors derive from a woman in her late teens or twenties with acute COVID-19. The CDR3 runs from the conserved cysteine through the conserved F or W.

j_call v_call cdr3_aa
TRBJ2-7 TRBV6-1 CASSEAGPYEQYF
TRBJ2-5 TRBV10-3 CAISEGTGLETQYF
TRBJ1-1 TRBV14 CASSARPGWDTEAFF
TRBJ1-3 TRBV14 CASSQATAPPGNTIYF
TRBJ2-2 TRBV10-3 CAISGGQGATGELFF
TRBJ1-2 TRBV6-5 CASWDRGGYGYTF
TRBJ1-5 TRBV7-3 CASSSTANQPQHF
TRBJ1-2 TRBV18 CASSPGQGYYGYTF
TRBJ2-7 TRBV13 CASSSALTGDHYYEQYF
TRBJ2-2 TRBV5-1 CASSFRGDEGELFF
TRBJ1-2 TRBV28 CASSLDSLNYGYTF
TRBJ2-3 TRBV30 CAWSVGRVDTQYF
TRBJ2-2 TRBV5-1 CASVGTGNTGELFF
TRBJ1-1 TRBV5-5 CASSRGQGAEWTEAFF
TRBJ2-1 TRBV19 CASRTRLFSSGSYNEQFF
TRBJ1-5 TRBV7-9 CASSFGSGGQRQPQHF
TRBJ1-1 TRBV5-1 CASSADRTGSEAFF
TRBJ1-5 TRBV7-3 CASSSPTGLGNQPQHF
TRBJ1-4 TRBV14 CASSRGPGANEKLFF
TRBJ2-2 TRBV28 CASSPGGSGRTGELFF
TRBJ2-1 TRBV29-1 CSETDRAYNEQFF
TRBJ1-1 TRBV7-2 CASSAIGGGNTEAFF
TRBJ2-1 TRBV5-1 CASSWGEEQFF
TRBJ2-7 TRBV5-1 CASSVDFWTDPYEQYF
TRBJ2-5 TRBV10-1 CASSQDQETQYF
TRBJ2-7 TRBV11-2 CASSPEGYSYEQYF
TRBJ1-1 TRBV11-2 CASSSTGIPSTEAFF
TRBJ1-2 TRBV13 CASSLLSGTDDGYTF
TRBJ1-2 TRBV3-1/TRBV3-2 CASSHSGQVYGYTF
TRBJ2-1 TRBV18 CASSPPTSGNEQFF
TRBJ2-1 TRBV7-9 CASSLGTSGYNEQFF
TRBJ2-3 TRBV27 CASSPPVRVSLTDTQYF
TRBJ2-6 TRBV28 CASSEILQGVGANVLTF
TRBJ2-3 TRBV3-1/TRBV3-2 CASSRGLEGPPEYF
TRBJ1-2 TRBV2 CASSESRFEGYTF
TRBJ2-5 TRBV6-1 CASSERGLAGFPKTQYF
TRBJ2-5 TRBV18 CASSQVPGVGETQYF
TRBJ2-1 TRBV2 CASSEASGTSGRAYNEQFF
TRBJ2-7 TRBV5-6 CASSWGQNYEQYF
TRBJ2-7 TRBV27 CASSIRTGVYEQYF
TRBJ2-7 TRBV5-4 CASSVGLAGRLSYEQYF
TRBJ1-4 TRBV30 CAWSVSGRGHEKLFF
TRBJ2-5 TRBV10-3 CAISVQLETQYF
TRBJ2-7 TRBV13 CASSHSADRASSYEQYF
TRBJ1-5 TRBV28 CASSFGGAGQPQHF
TRBJ1-2 TRBV5-1 CASSLQWDRANYGYTF
TRBJ1-1 TRBV19 CASRGGRGLPGAFF
TRBJ2-3 TRBV5-5 CASSPQADTQYF
TRBJ2-5 TRBV5-1 CASSLESAGRETQYF
TRBJ2-7 TRBV9 CASSFSPKGGPREQYF
TRBJ2-1 TRBV7-8 CASSTKLAGGKFF
TRBJ1-1 TRBV28 CASSLWTDYTGGGYEAFF
TRBJ1-1 TRBV10-3 CAISPKPPRNTEAFF